This is a list of T cell receptor beta chains from one sample in a study of cytomegalovirus exposure and HLA in healthy donors. The method was immunoSEQ multiplex PCR; TCRdb's version includes in-frame clones alone and lacks a portion of them. The table for this sample gives approximately 140,000 clones. The specimen sequenced was PBMCs. The receptors stem from a woman between 18 and 29 years old in good health and CMV-seronegative. Each CDR3 is given with its conserved first and last residue. Fields, in order: CDR3 protein, CDR3 DNA, J gene, D gene, V gene. D genes are given only for firm matches.

CDR3: CASSPRGGVGEAFF
DNA: TGTGCCAGCTCACCCCGGGGGGGAGTTGGTGAAGCTTTCTTT
J: TRBJ1-1
D: .
V: TRBV18

CDR3: CASSVDWEGYNEQFF
DNA: TGTGCCAGCAGCGTGGACTGGGAGGGTTACAATGAGCAGTTCTTC
J: TRBJ2-1
D: TRBD2
V: TRBV5-8

CDR3: CASSIGRLGNTIYF
DNA: TGTGCCAGTAGTATTGGCAGGTTGGGAAACACCATATATTTT
J: TRBJ1-3
D: .
V: TRBV19

CDR3: CASSELQGEKLFF
DNA: TGTGCCAGCAGTGAGCTGCAGGGTGAAAAACTGTTTTTT
J: TRBJ1-4
D: .
V: TRBV6-4

CDR3: CASSDNAAKNIQYF
DNA: TGTGCCAGCAGCGATAACGCGGCCAAAAACATTCAGTACTTC
J: TRBJ2-4
D: .
V: TRBV2

CDR3: CASSSAGTGGWETQYF
DNA: TGTGCCAGCAGCTCCGCCGGGACAGGGGGTTGGGAGACCCAGTACTTC
J: TRBJ2-5
D: TRBD1
V: TRBV28

CDR3: CAISAGSSGNTIYF
DNA: TGTGCCATCAGCGCAGGGTCCTCTGGAAACACCATATATTTT
J: TRBJ1-3
D: .
V: TRBV10-3

CDR3: CASSLSGVQTEAFF
DNA: TGTGCCAGCAGCTTAAGCGGGGTGCAAACTGAAGCTTTCTTT
J: TRBJ1-1
D: .
V: TRBV7-2

CDR3: CASSLFGSSGANVLTF
DNA: TGTGCCAGTAGTCTCTTTGGGAGCTCTGGGGCCAACGTCCTGACTTTC
J: TRBJ2-6
D: .
V: TRBV19

CDR3: CASSPGPKGGYTF
DNA: TGTGCCAGCAGCCCAGGGCCCAAGGGAGGCTACACCTTC
J: TRBJ1-2
D: .
V: TRBV11-1

CDR3: CASSLWREDFYEQYF
DNA: TGTGCCAGCAGCCTCTGGCGGGAGGACTTCTACGAGCAGTACTTC
J: TRBJ2-7
D: TRBD2
V: TRBV4-2

CDR3: CASTPLGLATNTGELFF
DNA: TGTGCCAGCACCCCCCTCGGACTAGCGACGAACACCGGGGAGCTGTTTTTT
J: TRBJ2-2
D: TRBD2
V: TRBV7-2

CDR3: CASLMIGTSGSTDTQYF
DNA: TGTGCCAGCCTCATGATAGGGACTAGCGGAAGCACAGATACGCAGTATTTT
J: TRBJ2-3
D: TRBD2
V: TRBV5-8

CDR3: CASSLTGAFTYEQYF
DNA: TGTGCCAGCAGTTTAACAGGGGCTTTCACCTACGAGCAGTACTTC
J: TRBJ2-7
D: TRBD1
V: TRBV28

CDR3: CASSPNDFGQPQHF
DNA: TGTGCCAGCAGCCCGAACGACTTTGGTCAGCCCCAGCATTTT
J: TRBJ1-5
D: .
V: TRBV7-8

CDR3: CASSSGSGSGKLYNEQFF
DNA: TGTGCCAGTAGTAGTGGATCGGGGAGCGGTAAACTCTACAATGAGCAGTTCTTC
J: TRBJ2-1
D: .
V: TRBV19

CDR3: CASSRVGSSKETQYF
DNA: TGTGCCAGCAGCAGAGTGGGTAGCTCCAAAGAGACCCAGTACTTC
J: TRBJ2-5
D: .
V: TRBV5-4